The clone carrying this T cell receptor beta chain turned up a few times. The antigen is unknown. This sample was included in a study of T-cell memory formation after mild COVID-19. Whole-study context: Clusters were largely donor specific.

The germline CDR1 and CDR2 sequences are SGHRS and YFSETQ. The CDR3 contains 16 residues. With V trimmed by 4 bases and J by 6 bases, 9 bases remained unmatched. Barcoded TCR alpha and TCR beta cDNA libraries with UMIs came from 5'RACE using constant-segment primers. TCRdb recomputed calls from the 5' RACE reads with MiXCR, one row per CDR3 protein. The table lists roughly 100,000 distinct CDR3 sequences, roughly an eighth of them singletons, with around 30% in the top ten. Study-level points and caveats: Whether day 37 second-wave clones are SARS-CoV-2-specific was not confirmed.

Sample: PBMCs or a T cell subset sorted from them (not recorded which). The V call is TRBV5-1, the J call TRBJ2-1, with TRBD2 matching 11 bases. The sequence was collected from an adult woman who had mild COVID-19 (a few samples of this study predate the infection). Cell type and time point are not known. This chain's CDR3 is CASSPLTSGVSNEQFF. The DNA for the CDR3 is TGCGCCAGCAGCCCATTGACTAGCGGGGTCAGCAATGAGCAGTTCTTC.